The TCR beta chain described here comes from a study of beta chain features in type 1 diabetes. The authors reverse transcribed all of the isolated RNA, so sequencing captured expressed TCRB transcripts. Sequencing was performed with immunoSEQ multiplex PCR; in TCRdb, only in-frame clones are kept and a portion is missing. This sample has roughly 400,000 clones, with less than 15% found just once. This clone was detected a few times. Germline CDR1 is GTSNPN and CDR2 is SVGIG (reference sequence). The CDR3 is made up of 13 amino acids. Germline trimming cut 3 bases from V and 10 bases from J; bases unmatched to any gene: 3.

The origin of this receptor is a woman between 18 and 30 years old in good health. This chain links TRBV30 with TRBJ2-1; 13 nucleotides line up with TRBD2. Sequencing was carried out using naive CD4+ T cells from blood. CDR3 residues: CAWRGLAGSEQFF. CDR3 in DNA: TGTGCCTGGAGGGGACTAGCGGGAAGCGAGCAGTTCTTC.